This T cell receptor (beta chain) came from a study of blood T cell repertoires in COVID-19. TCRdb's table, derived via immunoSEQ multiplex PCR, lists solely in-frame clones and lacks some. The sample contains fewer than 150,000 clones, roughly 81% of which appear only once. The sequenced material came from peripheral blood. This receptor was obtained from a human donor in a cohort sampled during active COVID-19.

The CDR3 sequence: CAWSWYDGANYGYTF. The CDR3 DNA reads as TGTGCCTGGAGTTGGTACGACGGAGCTAACTATGGCTACACCTTC. V is TRBV30 and J is TRBJ1-2, with D uncertain. Looked up from germline, CDR1 is GTSNPN and CDR2 is SVGIG (reference sequence). Trimming cost V 2 bases and J 0 bases, with 13 bases left between them. The CDR3 sequence is 15 residues long.